This T cell receptor (beta chain) was captured by sequencing in a study of shared clonotypes between healthy human individuals. The overall study: CD4 naive and CD4 memory each took three plates per donor, while CD8 naive took two and CD8 memory one.

Sequencing was performed with immunoSEQ multiplex PCR; in TCRdb, only in-frame clones are kept and a portion is missing. The sample comprises 2 million to 3 million clones, roughly 93% of which are singletons, and about 0.38% rests with the top ten. The CDR3 totals 17 residues. Germline-derived CDR1 and CDR2 are ENHRY and SYGVKD. V was shortened by 5 bases and J by 0 bases, with 20 bases between the two germline ends. Study findings and constraints: Generally, naive subsets came out with larger estimated richness than memory subsets. The naive CD4 repertoires of a few donors were compared, and roughly 5.1% of clonotypes were shared.

On this clone itself: Its antigen is still unknown.

What was sequenced was naive CD4+ T cells from PBMCs. Subset indicated: CD45RA+ positively selected. The genes are TRBV10-3 and TRBJ2-7, with a possible D match to TRBD2 (5 bases). The sequence derives from a man younger than 35 in good health. Some clones in this sample may be carry-over from other donors' samples. The CDR3: CAISSSGYGLSSYEQYF. CDR3 sequence (DNA): TGTGCCATCAGTAGCTCAGGTTATGGACTGAGCTCCTACGAGCAGTACTTC.